A selection of T cell receptor beta chains follows, all from one sample in a study of graft-versus-host responses after intestinal transplantation. TCRdb's table, derived via immunoSEQ multiplex PCR, lists solely in-frame clones and lacks some. In the table there are over 9,000 clones, 25% to 30% of which are singletons. Sequenced material: alloreactive CD4+ T cells from a mixed lymphocyte reaction culture, taken before intestinal transplant. The receptor source for this set is a human patient who received an intestinal transplant. Both conserved end residues are part of each CDR3. Fields, in order: V gene, J gene, clone size, D gene, CDR3 protein, CDR3 DNA. A D gene is named only where the DNA matches it firmly. The size of a clone is reported for some rows only, either as once, few or many, or as a class for expanded clones.

>TRBV25-1|TRBJ2-7|.|.
CASSPSLGGSGRTYEQYF
TGTGCCAGCAGTCCATCCCTTGGGGGGAGTGGAAGGACCTACGAGCAGTACTTC
>TRBV27|TRBJ2-7|few|.
CASSPPRGKNEQYF
TGTGCCAGCAGCCCCCCCCGCGGTAAGAACGAGCAGTACTTC
>TRBV4-1|TRBJ1-1|medium-sized|.
CASSQDPANTEAFF
TGCGCCAGCAGCCAAGATCCCGCGAACACTGAAGCTTTCTTT
>TRBV4-1|TRBJ2-1|.|.
CASSYLGLNEQFF
TGCGCCAGCAGTTACCTAGGGTTAAATGAGCAGTTCTTC
>TRBV4-1|TRBJ2-7|.|.
CASSQNTGEQYF
TGCGCCAGCAGCCAAAACACAGGCGAGCAGTACTTC
>TRBV30|TRBJ1-2|.|TRBD1
CAWSVRQGAVGYGYTF
TGTGCCTGGAGTGTACGGCAGGGGGCGGTCGGGTATGGCTACACCTTC
>TRBV9|TRBJ2-1|.|.
CASSGPRGMEQFF
TGTGCCAGCAGCGGGCCAAGAGGGATGGAGCAGTTCTTC
>TRBV6-4|TRBJ1-5|.|TRBD1
CASSDSSQLRDRGRDQPQHF
TGTGCCAGCAGTGACTCATCTCAACTCCGGGACAGGGGTCGGGATCAGCCCCAGCATTTT
>TRBV6-6|TRBJ2-1|.|.
CASSPIGGSTTEQFF
TGTGCCAGCAGCCCTATCGGCGGATCCACCACTGAGCAGTTCTTC
>TRBV4-1|TRBJ2-7|.|.
CASSQIHSANYEQYF
TGCGCCAGCAGCCAAATTCATAGCGCAAACTACGAGCAGTACTTC
>TRBV2|TRBJ1-1|.|.
CASSSRGFWKNTEAFF
TGTGCCAGCAGTTCCCGGGGGTTTTGGAAAAACACTGAAGCTTTCTTT
>TRBV4-1|TRBJ2-7|.|TRBD1
CASSQIQGDPYEQYF
TGCGCCAGCAGCCAAATACAGGGGGACCCCTACGAGCAGTACTTC
>TRBV19|TRBJ2-3|.|.
CASSLWEGTDTQYF
TGTGCCAGTAGTCTCTGGGAGGGCACAGATACGCAGTATTTT
>TRBV7-9|TRBJ2-1|.|.
CASIPGSSYNEQFF
TGTGCCAGCATCCCTGGGAGCTCCTACAATGAGCAGTTCTTC
>TRBV6-5|TRBJ2-7|few|.
CASSEWYEQYF
TGTGCCAGCAGTGAATGGTACGAGCAGTACTTC
>TRBV5-1|TRBJ2-5|.|TRBD2
CASSQRLAQETQYF
TGCGCCAGCAGCCAGAGACTAGCCCAAGAGACCCAGTACTTC
>TRBV6-5|TRBJ2-7|few|TRBD1
CASSYAGTVSYEQYF
TGTGCCAGCAGTTACGCCGGGACAGTCTCCTACGAGCAGTACTTC
>TRBV19|TRBJ1-2|.|TRBD1
CASSIATGDGYTF
TGTGCCAGTAGTATAGCGACAGGGGATGGCTACACCTTC
>TRBV7-3|TRBJ2-3|few|.
CASSLTSRSTDTQYF
TGTGCCAGCAGCTTAACTAGCCGATCCACAGATACGCAGTATTTT
>TRBV19|TRBJ2-1|.|.
CASSIGVSSYNEQFF
TGTGCCAGTAGTATTGGGGTCAGCTCCTACAATGAGCAGTTCTTC
>TRBV15|TRBJ1-1|medium-sized|.
CATSREGSGNTEAFF
TGTGCCACCAGCAGAGAGGGGAGTGGGAACACTGAAGCTTTCTTT
>TRBV11-2|TRBJ2-3|.|TRBD2
CASSSNRTSIVTDTQYF
TGTGCCAGCAGCTCGAACCGGACTAGCATAGTCACAGATACGCAGTATTTT
>TRBV7-7|TRBJ2-1|once|.
CASHSEGYNEQFF
TGTGCCAGCCATAGCGAGGGATACAATGAGCAGTTCTTC
>TRBV15|TRBJ2-7|medium-sized|TRBD2
CATSRGSGLAGAYEQYF
TGTGCCACCAGCAGAGGTTCGGGACTAGCGGGAGCCTACGAGCAGTACTTC
>TRBV5-4|TRBJ1-1|.|.
CASSLRGGTEAFF
TGTGCCAGCAGCCTCAGGGGCGGCACTGAAGCTTTCTTT
>TRBV5-1|TRBJ1-1|medium-sized|TRBD1
CASSSGTGEDTEAFF
TGCGCCAGCAGCTCTGGGACAGGGGAGGACACTGAAGCTTTCTTT
>TRBV4-1|TRBJ2-2|medium-sized|.
CASSQILSYTGELFF
TGCGCCAGCAGCCAAATACTGTCTTACACCGGGGAGCTGTTTTTT
>TRBV27|TRBJ2-7|few|TRBD1
CASMGQIPYEQYF
TGTGCCAGCATGGGACAGATCCCCTACGAGCAGTACTTC
>TRBV27|TRBJ2-7|medium-sized|.
CASSLSGYEQYF
TGTGCCAGCAGTTTAAGTGGCTACGAGCAGTACTTC
>TRBV6-9|TRBJ1-1|.|.
CASRHRGGNTEAFF
TGTGCCAGCAGACACCGAGGGGGGAACACTGAAGCTTTCTTT
>TRBV28|TRBJ2-7|once|.
CASSPTGAYEQYF
TGTGCCAGCAGTCCCACGGGGGCCTACGAGCAGTACTTC
>TRBV11-1|TRBJ2-5|few|.
CASSTTGPPETQYF
TGTGCCAGCAGCACAACTGGACCCCCTGAGACCCAGTACTTC
>TRBV30|TRBJ2-2|.|.
CAWGTPSRYANTGELFF
TGTGCCTGGGGAACCCCTAGCCGATACGCGAACACCGGGGAGCTGTTTTTT
>TRBV4-1|TRBJ2-7|once|TRBD2
CASSLAGGYEQYF
TGCGCCAGCAGCCTAGCGGGAGGGTACGAGCAGTACTTC
>TRBV2|TRBJ1-2|few|TRBD1
CASSGGQGAIYGYTF
TGTGCCAGCAGTGGTGGACAGGGGGCTATCTATGGCTACACCTTC
>TRBV9|TRBJ2-1|.|TRBD1
CASSVGQAPRGSQFF
TGTGCCAGCAGCGTAGGGCAGGCCCCCAGGGGGTCTCAGTTCTTC
>TRBV5-3|TRBJ2-5|medium-sized|.
CARSLKSGGRETQYF
TGTGCCAGAAGCTTAAAGTCCGGGGGCCGAGAGACCCAGTACTTC
>TRBV6-4|TRBJ1-4|.|TRBD1
CASSDPLFGTATPTNEKLFF
TGTGCCAGCAGTGACCCCCTTTTTGGGACAGCTACCCCAACTAATGAAAAACTGTTTTTT
>TRBV27|TRBJ2-1|.|TRBD1
CASSYPGQDNEQFF
TGTGCCAGCAGTTACCCGGGACAGGACAATGAGCAGTTCTTC
>TRBV6-6|TRBJ1-1|.|.
CASSVGLEAFF
TGTGCCAGCAGTGTGGGCCTTGAAGCTTTCTTT
>TRBV4-3|TRBJ2-3|.|.
CASSGDPSGADTQYF
TGCGCCAGCAGCGGTGACCCATCTGGGGCAGATACGCAGTATTTT
>TRBV6-5|TRBJ2-7|.|.
CASSYSGIRIYEQYF
TGTGCCAGCAGTTACTCTGGAATTCGAATCTACGAGCAGTACTTC
>TRBV7-6|TRBJ2-3|medium-sized|TRBD2
CASSSSGRGTDTQYF
TGTGCCAGCAGCTCATCAGGGAGGGGCACAGATACGCAGTATTTT
>TRBV27|TRBJ2-7|.|TRBD2
CASSFGLAGLYEQYF
TGTGCCAGCAGTTTCGGCCTAGCGGGATTGTACGAGCAGTACTTC
>TRBV6-5|TRBJ2-7|.|TRBD1
CASSSPTGGYEQYF
TGTGCCAGCAGTTCCCCTACAGGGGGCTACGAGCAGTACTTC
>TRBV5-6|TRBJ2-1|few|.
CASSLLRGVIDEQFF
TGTGCCAGCAGCTTGCTGAGAGGGGTAATCGATGAGCAGTTCTTC
>TRBV6-4|TRBJ2-2|.|.
CASSYSLGPGELFF
TGTGCCAGCAGTTACTCGCTCGGGCCCGGGGAGCTGTTTTTT
>TRBV9|TRBJ1-2|.|.
CASSVDPAGVDYGYTF
TGTGCCAGCAGCGTAGATCCGGCAGGGGTTGACTATGGCTACACCTTC
>TRBV9|TRBJ2-7|medium-sized|TRBD2
CASSASSGPSSYEQYF
TGTGCCAGCAGCGCCTCTAGCGGGCCTAGCTCCTACGAGCAGTACTTC
>TRBV28|TRBJ2-3|.|.
CASSLEPGPRGTQYF
TGTGCCAGCAGTTTAGAGCCGGGTCCAAGGGGTACGCAGTATTTT
>TRBV4-1|TRBJ2-7|medium-sized|.
CAAGAPLSYEQYF
TGCGCCGCGGGGGCCCCCCTCTCCTACGAGCAGTACTTC
>TRBV6-5|TRBJ1-4|few|.
CASSSSGRATNEKLFF
TGTGCCAGCAGTTCTTCAGGGAGGGCAACTAATGAAAAACTGTTTTTT
>TRBV29-1|TRBJ2-4|.|.
CSVVWSSGASKNIQYF
TGCAGCGTTGTATGGTCGTCGGGGGCTTCCAAAAACATTCAGTACTTC
>TRBV6-5|TRBJ1-1|.|.
CASSYGIPNTEAFF
TGTGCCAGCAGTTACGGAATACCCAACACTGAAGCTTTCTTT
>TRBV6-1|TRBJ2-7|.|TRBD2
CASSLSGGSHYEQYF
TGTGCCAGCAGTTTATCAGGCGGGAGTCACTACGAGCAGTACTTC